Following are 20 T cell receptor beta chains from one sample sequenced in a study of identical twins. TCRdb analysed the 5' RACE reads with MiXCR anew, one entry per CDR3 protein. The top ten clones hold over 4.5% of a sample with around 20,000 distinct CDR3 sequences, around 70% of them seen once. The sample consisted of memory (CD45RO+) T cells sorted from blood. Receptors originate from a woman aged 18-29 years in good health. This table probably holds off-target reads from a library built for another chain.

The chain links TRBV12-3 or TRBV12-4 to TRBJ2-2; tentatively, D is TRBD1 (5 bases). This CDR3 spans 16 amino acids. V lost 1 base to trimming and J lost 5 bases, with 14 bases between them. The CDR3: CASSLVPGSRTGELFF. The CDR3 DNA follows: TGTGCCAGCAGTTTAGTTCCAGGGTCGAGGACCGGGGAGCTGTTTTTT.

The chain carries TRBV10-3 and TRBJ2-7, with D uncertain. From germline, CDR1 is ENHRY and CDR2 SYGVKD. This CDR3 has 12 residues. The germline V and J ends were trimmed by 8 bases and 3 bases, with 11 bases remaining between them. CDR3 region: CAIAVTDYEQYF. The DNA for the CDR3 is TGTGCCATCGCAGTCACAGACTACGAGCAGTACTTC.

This clonotype occurred a few times. The chain couples TRBV29-1 to TRBJ2-3, with 10 positions matching TRBD2. The CDR3 totals 14 residues. After removal of 7 bases from V and 3 bases from J, the junction contained 7 bases not matched to a gene. The germline gives CDR1 SQVTM, CDR2 ANQGSEA. As DNA, the CDR3 is TGCAGCGCCGACGGGACTAGCGTGACAGATACGCAGTATTTT. It yields the protein CSADGTSVTDTQYF.

V gene TRBV29-1 combines with J gene TRBJ2-7; 8 bases are shared with TRBD1. Germline V gives CDR1 SQVTM, CDR2 ANQGSEA. The CDR3 length is 14 residues. V dropped 4 bases and J dropped 3; count of bases not matched to a gene: 8. Written as DNA, the CDR3 is TGCAGCGTTGGGACCGGACAGGGCCTCTACGAGCAGTACTTC. The encoded protein is CSVGTGQGLYEQYF.

This clonotype was seen more than once but under ten times. The chain couples TRBV15 to TRBJ2-7, with TRBD2 matching 13 bases. J lost 5 bases, V lost 9 bases, and 10 bases had no gene match. This CDR3 contains 15 residues. Germline V gene lookup returns CDR1 LNHNV and CDR2 YYDKDF (reference sequence). Written as DNA, the CDR3 is TGTGCCACTGGACTAGCGGGAGTAGGGTTCAACGAGCAGTACTTC. Translated: CATGLAGVGFNEQYF.

CDR3 amino acids: CASSQGQGSGLSSYNEQFF. Written as DNA, the CDR3 is TGCGCCAGCAGCCAAGGACAGGGGTCGGGACTATCCTCCTACAATGAGCAGTTCTTC. The chain links TRBV4-1 to TRBJ2-1; D is perhaps TRBD1 (8 bases). The V and J ends lost 1 base and 0 bases respectively, with 19 bases between them. This CDR3 region has 19 residues. CDR1 and CDR2 (germline): MGHRA, YSYEKL.

The chain combines TRBV9 with TRBJ2-2; 7 bases map to TRBD2. The CDR3 consists of 16 residues. The junction had 7 bases not matched to a gene; V was cut back by 4 bases and J by 1 base. The V gene's germline CDR1 is SGDLS and CDR2 YYNGEE. The CDR3 loop is CASSPGGEWNTGELFF. CDR3 nucleotides: TGTGCCAGCAGCCCTGGGGGGGAATGGAACACCGGGGAGCTGTTTTTT. Looking up the rest from reference TRBV9 and TRBJ2-2 gives the full variable domain: DSGVTQTPKHLITATGQRVTLRCSPRSGDLSVYWYQQSLDQGLQFLIQYYNGEERAKGNILERFSAQQFPDLHSELNLSSLELGDSALYFCASSPGGEWNTGELFFGEGSRLTVL.

The V and J genes are TRBV12-3 or TRBV12-4 and TRBJ2-5; no firm D call. The CDR3 runs 13 residues. Trimming left V 3 bases short and J 1 base short, with 6 bases between. The CDR3 DNA reads TGTGCCAGCAGTTTCGGCAGCCAAGAGACCCAGTACTTC. It specifies CASSFGSQETQYF.

The chain recombines TRBV29-1 with TRBJ2-1; the D call may be TRBD1 or TRBD2 (5 bases each). Germline assignment: CDR1 SQVTM and CDR2 ANQGSEA. The CDR3 length is 14 residues. V was clipped by 2 bases and J by 6 bases, with 14 bases between them. In DNA, the CDR3 is TGCAGCGTTGAAAAGGGACGTGCCGGCAATGAGCAGTTCTTC. This gives the protein CSVEKGRAGNEQFF.

The chain has TRBV25-1 and TRBJ2-5; D could derive from TRBD1 or TRBD2 (5 bases each). V gave up 6 bases and J gave up 5 bases, with 13 bases separating them. Germline CDR1 MGHDK, CDR2 SYGVNS. The CDR3 loop spans 13 amino acids. The CDR3 DNA reads TGTGCCAGCAGAGCCGGGACCCGGGAGACCCAGTACTTC. Amino acids: CASRAGTRETQYF.

The chain uses TRBV20-1 and TRBJ1-1; D call uncertain. This CDR3 region has 13 residues. V gave up 2 bases and J gave up 0 bases, with 7 bases separating them. Germline V gives CDR1 DFQATT, CDR2 SNEGSKA (reference sequence). The CDR3 DNA sequence: TGCAGTGCTAGAAAGTTATTGAACACTGAAGCTTTCTTT. Protein: CSARKLLNTEAFF.

The chain employs TRBV6-4 and TRBJ1-2; TRBD1 might be the D (5 bases). Trimming stripped 7 bases from V and 2 bases from J, with 17 bases between. The germline V gene encodes CDR1 MRHNA and CDR2 SNTAGT. This CDR3 region has 15 residues. The CDR3 DNA reads TGTGCCAGCACCCCCCGGGGCAGGCAAAACTATGGCTACACCTTC. Protein product: CASTPRGRQNYGYTF.

This chain joins TRBV7-9 and TRBJ2-5; D gene unclear. The germline gives CDR1 SEHNR, CDR2 FQNEAQ (reference sequence). Trimming removed 2 bases at V and 5 bases at J, with 21 bases between. The CDR3 consists of 17 residues. In nucleotides, the CDR3 is TGTGCCAGCAGCTTATTAAGTCTTCAGACATCTAAGGAGACCCAGTACTTC. Protein sequence: CASSLLSLQTSKETQYF. The full variable domain, its missing parts supplied by reference TRBV7-9 and TRBJ2-5, is DTGVSQNPRHKITKRGQNVTFRCDPISEHNRLYWYRQTLGQGPEFLTYFQNEAQLEKSRLLSDRFSAERPKGSFSTLEIQRTEQGDSAMYLCASSLLSLQTSKETQYFGPGTRLLVL.

In nucleotides, the CDR3 is TGTGCCAGCACTAGGGAGGCTGAAGCTTTCTTT. This codes for CASTREAEAFF. The chain combines TRBV6-1 with TRBJ1-1; D remains unclear. The CDR3 length is 11 residues. From germline, CDR1 is MNHNS and CDR2 SASEGT. Trimming shortened V by 7 bases and J by 6 bases, and 9 bases separated the two germline ends.

This clonotype was observed a few times. The rearrangement links TRBV5-1 to TRBJ2-2; D not certain. CDR3 size: 15 residues. CDR1 and CDR2 from the germline V gene are SGHRS and YFSETQ. V lost 4 bases to trimming and J lost 4 bases, with 14 bases between them. CDR3 region: CASSHPRPGTGELFF. Written as DNA, the CDR3 is TGCGCCAGCAGCCACCCAAGACCAGGCACCGGGGAGCTGTTTTTT.

The chain's CDR3 is CASGDYNEQFF. Written as DNA, the CDR3 is TGTGCCAGCGGCGACTACAATGAGCAGTTCTTC. J is TRBJ2-1 and V is TRBV7-2; no clear D gene. There are 11 residues in the CDR3. The germline gives CDR1 SGHTA, CDR2 FQGNSA. With 8 bases removed from V and 3 bases from J, the gap between germline ends came to 5 bases.

This sequence joins TRBV19 and TRBJ1-5; 8 bases line up with TRBD1. This CDR3 is built from 15 residues. With 9 bases clipped from V and 2 bases from J, the junction kept 9 bases outside the gene matches. Per germline, CDR1 LNHDA and CDR2 SQIVND (reference sequence). The CDR3 sequence is CASQPLDRGNQPQHF. The DNA for the CDR3 is TGTGCCAGCCAACCCCTGGACAGGGGCAATCAGCCCCAGCATTTT.

This chain links TRBV12-3 or TRBV12-4 with TRBJ2-3, with a tentative D call TRBD1 (6 bases). V gave up 5 bases and J gave up 1 base, with 13 bases separating them. The CDR3 is made up of 15 amino acids. Written as DNA, the CDR3 is TGTGCCAGCAGTAACGGCCCAGGGGGCACAGATACGCAGTATTTT. Its translation: CASSNGPGGTDTQYF.

The V call is TRBV6-1, the J call TRBJ2-3; 7 bases align to TRBD2. Trimming cost V 8 bases and J 3 bases; bases outside gene matches: 14. CDR1 is MNHNS, CDR2 SASEGT, per germline. CDR3 length: 16 amino acids. The CDR3 region has the DNA TGTGCCAGCCGCCCACTAGCGACCGGGGGGACAGATACGCAGTATTTT. This gives the protein CASRPLATGGTDTQYF.

This chain uses TRBV10-3 with TRBJ2-3; 8 nucleotides align to TRBD2. The length of the CDR3 is 14 residues. With 7 bases clipped from V and 0 bases from J, the junction kept 3 bases outside the gene matches. CDR1 and CDR2 from the germline V gene are ENHRY and SYGVKD. The CDR3 nucleotides read TGTGCCATCACGGCTAGCGGGAGCACAGATACGCAGTATTTT. Its translation: CAITASGSTDTQYF.